Following are 6 T cell receptor beta chains from one sample sequenced in a study of T cells in tumors after PD-1 blockade. The table came from immunoSEQ multiplex PCR; TCRdb's copy has only in-frame clones and leaves some out. The data contain some 24,000 clones, 70% to 85% of them singletons. Sequencing used PBMCs, obtained after anti-PD-1 treatment. All receptors come from a human donor with basal cell carcinoma.

The rearrangement uses TRBV10-2 and TRBJ2-4, with 12 bases aligning to TRBD2. The J segment lost 1 base and the V segment lost 2 bases, leaving 6 bases of the junction unmatched. Germline loops: CDR1 WSHSY, CDR2 SAAADI. There are 18 residues in the CDR3. CDR3 region: CASSEDGLAGPAKNIQYF. Written as DNA, the CDR3 is TGCGCCAGCAGTGAGGATGGACTAGCGGGGCCGGCCAAAAACATTCAGTACTTC.

The rearrangement uses TRBV7-3 and TRBJ1-1, with D tentatively TRBD1 (5 bases). V lost 6 bases to trimming and J lost 2 bases, with 16 bases between them. The CDR3 runs 15 residues. Germline-derived CDR1 and CDR2 are SGHTA and FQGTGA. The CDR3: CASRLEGTANTEAFF. Here the CDR3 DNA reads TGTGCCAGCAGACTGGAAGGGACGGCTAACACTGAAGCTTTCTTT. The full variable domain, with the rest looked up from reference TRBV7-3 and TRBJ1-1, is GAGVSQTPSNKVTEKGKYVELRCDPISGHTALYWYRQSLGQGPEFLIYFQGTGAADDSGLPNDRFFAVRPEGSVSTLKIQRTERGDSAVYLCASRLEGTANTEAFFGQGTRLTVV.

The V call is TRBV6-5, the J call TRBJ2-5; 10 bases align to TRBD2. Germline V CDR1 and CDR2: MNHEY, SVGAGI. The trim removed 2 bases at V and 2 bases at J, leaving 5 bases unmatched. This CDR3 comprises 16 residues. The CDR3 sequence is CASSYELAGEQETQYF. For the CDR3, the DNA is TGTGCCAGCAGTTACGAGCTAGCGGGGGAACAAGAGACCCAGTACTTC.

This clone was counted a single time. The chain joins TRBV7-2 to TRBJ1-1; tentatively, D is TRBD1 (5 bases). The germline gives CDR1 SGHTA, CDR2 FQGNSA. CDR3 size: 15 residues. Trimming cost V 5 bases and J 3 bases, with 16 bases left between them. In DNA form, the CDR3 reads TGTGCCAGCAGCCTCTACAGGAGTCGAGACACTGAAGCTTTCTTT. Protein: CASSLYRSRDTEAFF.

The genes are TRBV29-1 and TRBJ1-2, with 10 bases lining up with TRBD1. The CDR3 sequence is 14 residues long. Per germline, CDR1 SQVTM and CDR2 ANQGSEA. The trim removed 8 bases at V and 5 bases at J, leaving 11 bases unmatched. The DNA for the CDR3 is TGCAGCATAAGACAGGGGGCCTCGAGGTATGGCTACACCTTC. Translating it yields CSIRQGASRYGYTF. The variable domain in full, completed from reference TRBV29-1 and TRBJ1-2, reads SAVISQKPSRDICQRGTSLTIQCQVDSQVTMMFWYRQQPGQSLTLIATANQGSEATYESGFVIDKFPISRPNLTFSTLTVSNMSPEDSSIYLCSIRQGASRYGYTFGSGTRLTVV.

The J gene is TRBJ1-1, the V gene TRBV3-1 (or the pseudogene TRBV3-2); D unclear. This CDR3 is built from 13 residues. Germline values: CDR1 LGHDT, CDR2 YNNKEL (reference sequence). V gave up 4 bases and J gave up 0 bases, with 6 bases separating them. CDR3 amino acids: CASSPLMNTEAFF. CDR3 DNA sequence: TGTGCCAGCAGCCCACTAATGAACACTGAAGCTTTCTTT.